One and the same sample provided the 18 T cell receptor beta chains below, sequenced in a study of cytomegalovirus exposure and HLA in healthy donors. A multiplex PCR was run with 60 Vbeta primers and 13 Jbeta primers. Profiling relied on immunoSEQ multiplex PCR, and the TCRdb table lists in-frame clones only, not all of them. The sample shows around 49,000 clones, 80% of them seen only once. Sequencing was carried out using PBMCs. These receptors came from a man aged 25-45 years in good health and CMV-seropositive.

Regarding this clone: The junction departs from the called germline gene at one end, perhaps through a read error. The chain employs TRBV10-2 and TRBJ2-7; possibly TRBD2 for D (6 bases). This CDR3 contains 13 residues. Germline loops: CDR1 WSHSY, CDR2 SAAADI. CDR3 nucleotides: TGCGCCAGCAGTGAGTCTGAGGGAGGCGAGAAGTACTTC. As protein: CASSESEGGEKYF.

This chain's CDR3 is CASSAGTYEQYF. In DNA, the CDR3 is TGTGCCAGCAGCGCAGGGACCTACGAGCAGTACTTC. This chain connects TRBV9 to TRBJ2-7; maybe TRBD1 (5 bases). Germline loops: CDR1 SGDLS, CDR2 YYNGEE. Trimming shortened V by 3 bases and J by 2 bases, and 6 bases separated the two germline ends. This CDR3 comprises 12 residues.

The chain is built from TRBV27 and TRBJ2-3, with D possibly matching TRBD2 (6 bases). Germline values: CDR1 MNHEY, CDR2 SMNVEV (reference sequence). Trimming removed 6 bases at V and 9 bases at J, with 10 bases between. This CDR3 is 11 amino acids long. CDR3 DNA: TGTGCCAGCAGCGGGACTGGAACGCAGTATTTT. Protein product: CASSGTGTQYF.

This clone was counted a single time. J is TRBJ2-1 and V is TRBV11-2, with 10 bases lining up with TRBD2. Germline CDR1 and CDR2: SGHAT and FQNNGV. The CDR3 runs to 17 residues. V lost 5 bases and J lost 4; bases outside the gene matches: 11. This chain's CDR3 is CASSPPLASGGYNEQFF. The CDR3 coding sequence is TGTGCCAGCAGCCCCCCGCTGGCTAGCGGGGGTTACAATGAGCAGTTCTTC.

This sequence joins TRBV19 and TRBJ1-5; D is ambiguous. Trimming removed 1 base from V and 4 bases from J, with 8 bases in between. Germline CDR1 is LNHDA and CDR2 is SQIVND (reference sequence). The CDR3 has 14 residues. The CDR3 protein is CASSIAVNNQPQHF. CDR3 nucleotide sequence: TGTGCCAGTAGTATAGCAGTTAATAATCAGCCCCAGCATTTT. The full variable domain, in which reference TRBV19 and TRBJ1-5 provide the parts outside the CDR3, is DGGITQSPKYLFRKEGQNVTLSCEQNLNHDAMYWYRQDPGQGLRLIYYSQIVNDFQKGDIAEGYSVSREKKESFPLTVTSAQKNPTAFYLCASSIAVNNQPQHFGDGTRLSIL.

The chain has TRBV5-4 and TRBJ2-5; 7 positions match TRBD1. The DNA end is more similar to TRBJ2-7, so the J call may be wrong. The CDR3 has 15 amino acids. Germline CDR1 and CDR2: SGHNT and YYREEE (reference sequence). This chain's CDR3 is CASSVNRGGFYEQYF. The CDR3 DNA is TGTGCCAGCAGCGTGAACAGGGGTGGCTTCTACGAGCAGTACTTC.

CDR3 DNA sequence: TGTGCCAGCAGCGTTAGCCTAGCGGGGTCCAATGAGCAGTTCTTC. As protein: CASSVSLAGSNEQFF. The rearrangement uses TRBV9 and TRBJ2-1; 9 nucleotides match TRBD2. V lost 2 bases to trimming and J lost 6 bases; unmatched junction nucleotides: 6. CDR1 is SGDLS and CDR2 is YYNGEE in the germline V gene. This CDR3 is built from 15 residues.

The V gene is TRBV11-3, the J gene TRBJ2-2; no reliable D call. CDR3 length: 12 residues. Trimming stripped 5 bases from V and 7 bases from J, with 8 bases between. Germline loops: CDR1 SGHNT, CDR2 YENEEA. CDR3 region: CASSLFRGELFF. DNA for the CDR3: TGTGCCAGCAGCCTCTTTCGCGGGGAGCTGTTTTTT.

The gene calls are TRBV6-6 and TRBJ1-2; 10 nucleotides agree with TRBD1. This CDR3 has 15 amino acids. With 6 bases clipped from V and 5 bases from J, the junction kept 9 bases outside the gene matches. Germline V CDR1 and CDR2: MNHNY, SVGAGI (reference sequence). The CDR3 reads CASSLSGTGEYGYTF. CDR3 sequence (DNA): TGTGCCAGCAGCCTCTCCGGGACAGGGGAATATGGCTACACCTTC.

The CDR3 bases are TGTGCCAGCAGCCTACAACAGGGGGGCAATCAGCCCCAGCATTTT. Translation: CASSLQQGGNQPQHF. The chain couples TRBV7-2 to TRBJ1-5, with TRBD1 matching over 8 bases. The V segment lost 5 bases and the J segment 2 bases; nucleotides outside the gene matches: 5. Germline V gene lookup returns CDR1 SGHTA and CDR2 FQGNSA. This CDR3 is 15 amino acids long.

The chain couples TRBV6-1 to TRBJ1-5; the D gene is possibly TRBD1 (6 bases). The CDR3 totals 14 residues. Trimming took off 1 base at V and 6 bases at J, with 10 bases between the two ends. CDR1 and CDR2 (germline): MNHNS, SASEGT. Here the CDR3 DNA reads TGTGCCAGCAGTGAAGGGACAGATTCTCAGCCCCAGCATTTT. Translating it yields CASSEGTDSQPQHF.

This clone has a single count. The chain is built from TRBV27 and TRBJ2-7; D might be TRBD1 (5 bases). In germline, CDR1 is MNHEY, CDR2 SMNVEV (reference sequence). The CDR3 totals 15 residues. Trimming stripped 9 bases from V and 3 bases from J, with 21 bases between. As DNA, the CDR3 is TGTGCCAGTATCAAATCAACGACAGACCGCTACGAGCAGTACTTC. Protein product: CASIKSTTDRYEQYF.

The genes are TRBV10-2 and TRBJ1-5; D is ambiguous. V was clipped by 3 bases and J by 4 bases, with 16 bases between them. The CDR3 contains 16 residues. Germline-derived CDR1 and CDR2 are WSHSY and SAAADI. In DNA, the CDR3 is TGCGCCAGCAGTGATGGGCGTCAACAACAAAATCAGCCCCAGCATTTT. Residues: CASSDGRQQQNQPQHF.

The J gene is TRBJ1-4, the V gene TRBV30, with D uncertain. Trimming pared 3 bases from V and 4 bases from J, leaving 6 bases between. The CDR3 extends over 12 amino acids. The germline gives CDR1 GTSNPN, CDR2 SVGIG (reference sequence). The CDR3 spells CAWSENNEKLFF. As DNA, the CDR3 is TGTGCCTGGAGCGAGAATAATGAAAAACTGTTTTTT.

The CDR3 bases are TGTGCCAGCAGTTACTCGATATACCCAGGGACTGAAGCTTTCTTT. Translation gives CASSYSIYPGTEAFF. This chain uses TRBV6-5 with TRBJ1-1, with D perhaps TRBD1 (5 bases). The CDR3 has 15 residues. The V end lost 0 bases, the J end lost 5 bases, and 13 bases lay between the germline ends. Germline loops: CDR1 MNHEY, CDR2 SVGAGI.

The chain links TRBV5-1 to TRBJ2-1, with 9 nucleotides matching TRBD1. The CDR3 is 15 residues long. CDR1 and CDR2 from the germline V gene are SGHRS and YFSETQ. The junction had 6 bases not matched to a gene; V was cut back by 3 bases and J by 5 bases. The DNA of the CDR3 is TGCGCCAGCAGCTCACCCGGGACAGGGAACAATGAGCAGTTCTTC. Its translation: CASSSPGTGNNEQFF. The variable domain in full, with the rest retrieved from reference TRBV5-1 and TRBJ2-1, is KAGVTQTPRYLIKTRGQQVTLSCSPISGHRSVSWYQQTPGQGLQFLFEYFSETQRNKGNFPGRFSGRQFSNSRSEMNVSTLELGDSALYLCASSSPGTGNNEQFFGPGTRLTVL.

The V gene is TRBV7-9, the J gene TRBJ1-5; possible D gene TRBD1, 5 bases. The V end was cut by 1 base, the J end by 1 base, with 8 bases between. This CDR3 is 15 amino acids long. Germline CDR1 reads SEHNR; CDR2 reads FQNEAQ (reference sequence). DNA for the CDR3: TGTGCCAGCAGCTTAGTGCAGGGAAGCAATCAGCCCCAGCATTTT. Its translation: CASSLVQGSNQPQHF.

The chain has TRBV9 and TRBJ1-5; D is perhaps TRBD1 (5 bases). V lost 0 bases, J lost 7 bases, and 11 bases lay in between. Germline CDR1 and CDR2: SGDLS and YYNGEE. This CDR3 spans 14 amino acids. The CDR3: CASSVGGGWQPQHF. In nucleotides, the CDR3 is TGTGCCAGCAGCGTAGGTGGGGGGTGGCAGCCCCAGCATTTT.